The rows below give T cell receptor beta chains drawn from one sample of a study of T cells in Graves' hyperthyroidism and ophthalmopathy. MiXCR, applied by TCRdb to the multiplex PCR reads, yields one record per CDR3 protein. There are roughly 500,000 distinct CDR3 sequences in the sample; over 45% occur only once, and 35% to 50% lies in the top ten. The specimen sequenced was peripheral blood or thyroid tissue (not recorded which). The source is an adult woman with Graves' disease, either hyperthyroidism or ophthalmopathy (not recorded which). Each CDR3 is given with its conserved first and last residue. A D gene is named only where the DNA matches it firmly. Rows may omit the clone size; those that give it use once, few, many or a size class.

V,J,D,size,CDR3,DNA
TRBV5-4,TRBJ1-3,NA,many,CASSTGQNSGNTIYF,TGTGCCAGCAGCACCGGACAGAACTCTGGAAACACCATATATTTT
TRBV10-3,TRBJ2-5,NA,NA,CAIRASETQYF,TGTGCCATCAGGGCGTCCGAGACCCAGTACTTC
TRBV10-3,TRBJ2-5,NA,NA,CATGTRDQETQYF,TGTGCCACCGGGACTCGCGACCAAGAGACCCAGTACTTC
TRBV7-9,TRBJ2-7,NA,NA,CASSLFGSTYEQYF,TGTGCCAGCAGCTTATTTGGCTCAACCTACGAGCAGTACTTC
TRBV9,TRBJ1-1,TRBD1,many,CASSVQGALDTEAFF,TGTGCCAGCAGCGTACAGGGGGCCCTGGACACTGAAGCTTTCTTT
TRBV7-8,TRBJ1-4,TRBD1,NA,CASSEQQGINEKLFF,TGTGCCAGCAGCGAGCAACAGGGGATTAATGAAAAACTGTTTTTT
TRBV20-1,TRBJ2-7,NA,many,CSAFEGVGDYEQYF,TGCAGTGCCTTCGAGGGGGTTGGGGACTACGAGCAGTACTTC
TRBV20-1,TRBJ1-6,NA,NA,CSASSGDYNSPLHF,TGCAGTGCTAGTTCTGGGGATTATAATTCACCCCTCCACTTT
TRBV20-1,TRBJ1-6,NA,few,CSARGNSPLHF,TGCAGTGCTAGGGGAAATTCACCCCTCCACTTT
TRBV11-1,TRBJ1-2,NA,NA,CASRSPVSNYGYTF,TGTGCCAGCAGGTCCCCCGTTTCTAACTATGGCTACACCTTC
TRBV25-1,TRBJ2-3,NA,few,CASTDRSTQYF,TGTGCCAGCACCGACAGAAGCACGCAGTATTTT
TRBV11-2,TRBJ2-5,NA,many,CASSPWAGRETQYF,TGTGCCAGCAGCCCATGGGCAGGGCGGGAGACCCAGTACTTC
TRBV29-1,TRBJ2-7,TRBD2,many,CSVADLAGAYEQYF,TGCAGCGTTGCTGACCTAGCGGGAGCGTACGAGCAGTACTTC
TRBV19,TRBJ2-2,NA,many,CASSGQSISGELFF,TGTGCCAGTTCGGGACAATCGATATCCGGGGAGCTGTTTTTT
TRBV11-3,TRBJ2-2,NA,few,CASSLQGEVTGELFF,TGTGCCAGCAGCTTGCAGGGAGAGGTCACCGGGGAGCTGTTTTTT
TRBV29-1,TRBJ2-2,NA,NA,CSVDRGVNTGELFF,TGCAGCGTCGACAGAGGGGTCAACACCGGGGAGCTGTTTTTT
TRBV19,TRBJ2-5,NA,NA,CASSIRGGETQYF,TGTGCCAGTAGTATACGCGGTGGGGAGACCCAGTACTTC
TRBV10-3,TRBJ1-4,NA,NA,CAISDGPEKLFF,TGTGCCATCAGTGACGGTCCGGAAAAACTGTTTTTT
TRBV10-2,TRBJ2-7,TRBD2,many,CASSGGEETTSGDSYEQYF,TGCGCCAGCAGTGGGGGGGAGGAAACGACTAGCGGGGACTCCTACGAGCAGTACTTC
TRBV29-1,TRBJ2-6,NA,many,CSVEGGSGANVLTF,TGCAGCGTTGAAGGGGGCTCTGGGGCCAACGTCCTGACTTTC
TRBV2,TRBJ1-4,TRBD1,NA,CAVPIWGTGDEKLFF,TGTGCCGTCCCAATCTGGGGGACAGGGGATGAAAAACTGTTTTTT
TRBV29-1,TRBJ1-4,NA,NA,CSVGQGYEKLFF,TGCAGCGTTGGGCAGGGGTACGAAAAACTGTTTTTT
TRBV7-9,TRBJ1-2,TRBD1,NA,CASSRGQGRGYGYTF,TGTGCCAGCAGCCGCGGACAGGGGCGTGGGTATGGCTACACCTTC
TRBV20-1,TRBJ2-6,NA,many,CSARSMGPLSGANVLTF,TGCAGTGCTAGATCCATGGGACCTCTTTCTGGGGCCAACGTCCTGACTTTC
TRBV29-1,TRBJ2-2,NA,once,CSVQGNLAGELFF,TGCAGCGTCCAGGGGAACTTGGCCGGGGAGCTGTTTTTT
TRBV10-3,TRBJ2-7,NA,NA,CAISDLLSSYEQYF,TGTGCCATCAGTGATCTGTTATCCTCCTACGAGCAGTACTTC
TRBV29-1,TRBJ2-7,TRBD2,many,CSGLAGDYEQYF,TGCAGTGGACTAGCGGGAGACTACGAGCAGTACTTC
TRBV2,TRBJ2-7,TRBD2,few,CASRPASGSYEQYF,TGTGCCAGCCGCCCCGCTAGCGGTTCCTACGAGCAGTACTTC
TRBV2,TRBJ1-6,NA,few,CASSERDARPLHF,TGTGCCAGCAGTGAACGGGACGCAAGGCCCCTCCACTTT
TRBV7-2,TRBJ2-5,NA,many,CASSLSGTRVETQYF,TGTGCCAGCAGCTTATCCGGGACAAGGGTGGAGACCCAGTACTTC
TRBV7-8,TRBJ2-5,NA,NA,CASSRDGGTQYF,TGTGCCAGCAGCCGGGACGGTGGGACCCAGTACTTC
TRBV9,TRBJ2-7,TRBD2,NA,CASSTGGTSSYEQYF,TGTGCCAGCAGCACCGGTGGGACTAGCTCCTACGAGCAGTACTTC
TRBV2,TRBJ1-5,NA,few,CASSVSRAQPQHF,TGTGCCAGCAGTGTGTCCAGGGCTCAGCCCCAGCATTTT
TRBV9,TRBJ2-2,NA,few,CASSVFGGLDGELFF,TGTGCCAGCAGCGTTTTTGGGGGGCTTGATGGGGAGCTGTTTTTT
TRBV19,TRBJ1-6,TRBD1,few,CASSGEDRQNSPLHF,TGTGCCAGTAGCGGTGAGGACAGGCAGAATTCACCCCTCCACTTT
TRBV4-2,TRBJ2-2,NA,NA,CASSLGKGELFF,TGTGCCAGCAGCCTTGGCAAGGGGGAGCTGTTTTTT
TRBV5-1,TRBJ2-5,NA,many,CASSVGTGRKETQYF,TGCGCCAGCAGCGTTGGAACTGGTCGAAAAGAGACCCAGTACTTC
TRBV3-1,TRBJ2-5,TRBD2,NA,CASSQGSGGTSGRADQETQYF,TGTGCCAGCAGCCAAGGAAGTGGGGGAACTAGCGGGAGGGCGGATCAAGAGACCCAGTACTTC
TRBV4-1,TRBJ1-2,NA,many,CASSQGNVILGRWLGYTF,TGCGCCAGCAGCCAAGGGAATGTTATCTTGGGGCGATGGTTGGGCTACACCTTC
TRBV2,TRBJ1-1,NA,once,CASTQGNTEAFF,TGTGCCAGCACCCAAGGGAACACTGAAGCTTTCTTT
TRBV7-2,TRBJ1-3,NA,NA,CASSLAASLTAGGTIYF,TGTGCCAGCAGCTTAGCTGCATCCTTGACGGCGGGTGGCACCATATATTTT
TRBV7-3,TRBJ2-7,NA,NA,CASSLTPQASHPYEQYF,TGTGCCAGCAGCTTAACCCCACAGGCTTCCCACCCTTACGAGCAGTACTTC
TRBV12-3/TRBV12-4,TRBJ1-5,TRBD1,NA,CASSELRTGSGNQPQHF,TGTGCCAGCAGTGAATTAAGGACAGGTTCTGGTAATCAGCCCCAGCATTTT
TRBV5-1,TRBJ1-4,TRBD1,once,CASSLYGTGNEKLFF,TGCGCCAGCAGCTTGTACGGGACAGGGAATGAAAAACTGTTTTTT
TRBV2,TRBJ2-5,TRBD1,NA,CASAGGTGDETQYF,TGTGCCAGCGCTGGGGGGACAGGGGATGAGACCCAGTACTTC
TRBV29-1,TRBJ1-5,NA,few,CSVLLGDSNQPQHF,TGCAGCGTCCTCTTAGGGGATAGCAATCAGCCCCAGCATTTT
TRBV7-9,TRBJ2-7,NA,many,CASSLPREEQYF,TGTGCCAGCAGCTTACCCAGGGAAGAGCAGTACTTC
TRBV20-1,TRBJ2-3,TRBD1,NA,CSALPRQGFLDTQYF,TGCAGTGCTCTTCCCCGACAGGGTTTTTTGGATACGCAGTATTTT
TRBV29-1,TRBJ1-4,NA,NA,CSEGCHPPEKLFF,TGCAGCGAAGGATGTCACCCCCCCGAAAAACTGTTTTTT
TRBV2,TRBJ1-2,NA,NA,CASSVSVRDYGYTF,TGTGCCAGCAGCGTAAGCGTCAGGGACTATGGCTACACCTTC